This T cell receptor beta chain was found in a study of blood T cell repertoires in COVID-19. Study in general: Sample material is recorded as cDNA or gDNA derived from T cells, B-cell-depleted T cells, or PBMCs.

This table comes from immunoSEQ multiplex PCR, and its TCRdb copy is limited to in-frame clones, with some not included. The data contain 110,000 to 150,000 clones, around 87% of them seen just once; the ten biggest clones take up approximately 10%. Trimming removed 3 bases from V and 3 bases from J; junction bases left unmatched: 5. From germline, CDR1 is GTSNPN and CDR2 SVGIG (reference sequence). The CDR3 sequence is 14 residues long. The V gene is TRBV30, the J gene TRBJ1-5; TRBD1 agrees at 7 bases. Material for sequencing was PBMCs or T cells enriched from blood (not recorded which). This receptor was obtained from a man in his 60s who had recovered from COVID-19. The CDR3 sequence is CAWRQGKDNQPQHF. Here the CDR3 DNA reads TGTGCCTGGAGACAGGGGAAGGACAATCAGCCCCAGCATTTT.